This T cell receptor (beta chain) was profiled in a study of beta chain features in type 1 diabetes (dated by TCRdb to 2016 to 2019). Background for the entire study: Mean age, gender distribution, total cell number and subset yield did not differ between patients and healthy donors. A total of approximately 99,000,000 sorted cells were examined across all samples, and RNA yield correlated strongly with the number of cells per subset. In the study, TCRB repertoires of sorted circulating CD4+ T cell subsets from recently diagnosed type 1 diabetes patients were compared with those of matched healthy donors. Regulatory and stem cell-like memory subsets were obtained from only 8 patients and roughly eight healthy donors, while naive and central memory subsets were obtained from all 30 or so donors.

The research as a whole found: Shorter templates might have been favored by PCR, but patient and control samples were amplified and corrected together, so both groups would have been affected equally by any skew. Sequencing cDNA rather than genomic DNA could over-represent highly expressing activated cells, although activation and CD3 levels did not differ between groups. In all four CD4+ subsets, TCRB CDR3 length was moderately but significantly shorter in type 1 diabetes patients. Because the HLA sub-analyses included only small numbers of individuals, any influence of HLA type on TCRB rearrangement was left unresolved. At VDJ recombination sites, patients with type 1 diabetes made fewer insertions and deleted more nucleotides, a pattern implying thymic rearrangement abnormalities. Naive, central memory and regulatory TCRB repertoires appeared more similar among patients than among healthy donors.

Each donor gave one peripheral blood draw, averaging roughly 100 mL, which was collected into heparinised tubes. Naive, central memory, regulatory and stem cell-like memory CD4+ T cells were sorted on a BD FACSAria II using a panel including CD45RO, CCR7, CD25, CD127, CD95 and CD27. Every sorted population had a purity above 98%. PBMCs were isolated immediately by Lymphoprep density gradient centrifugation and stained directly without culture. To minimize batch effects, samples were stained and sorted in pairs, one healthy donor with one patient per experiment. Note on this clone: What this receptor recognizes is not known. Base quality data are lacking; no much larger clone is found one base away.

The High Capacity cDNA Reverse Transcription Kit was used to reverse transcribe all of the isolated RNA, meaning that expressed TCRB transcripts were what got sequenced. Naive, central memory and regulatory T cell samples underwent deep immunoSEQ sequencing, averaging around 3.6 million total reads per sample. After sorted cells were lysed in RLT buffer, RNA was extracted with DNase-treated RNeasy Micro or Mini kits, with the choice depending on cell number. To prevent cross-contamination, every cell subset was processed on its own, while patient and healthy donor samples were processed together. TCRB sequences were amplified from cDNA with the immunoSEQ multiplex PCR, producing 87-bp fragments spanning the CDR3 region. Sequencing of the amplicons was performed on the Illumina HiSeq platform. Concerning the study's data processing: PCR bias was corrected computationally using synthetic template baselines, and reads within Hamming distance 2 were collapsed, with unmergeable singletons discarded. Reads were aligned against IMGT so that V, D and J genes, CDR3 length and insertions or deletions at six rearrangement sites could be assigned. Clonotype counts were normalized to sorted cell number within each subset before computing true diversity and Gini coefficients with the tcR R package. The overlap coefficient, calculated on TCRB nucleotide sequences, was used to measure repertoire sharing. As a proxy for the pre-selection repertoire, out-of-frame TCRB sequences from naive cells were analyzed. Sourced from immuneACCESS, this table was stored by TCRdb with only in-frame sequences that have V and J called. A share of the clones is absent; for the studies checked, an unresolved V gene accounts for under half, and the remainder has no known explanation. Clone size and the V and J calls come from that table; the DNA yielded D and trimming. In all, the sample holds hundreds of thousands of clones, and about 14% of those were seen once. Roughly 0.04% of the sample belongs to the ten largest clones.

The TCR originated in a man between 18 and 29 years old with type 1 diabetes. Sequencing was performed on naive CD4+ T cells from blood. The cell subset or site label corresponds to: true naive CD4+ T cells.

The DNA sequence follows: TGTGCCAGCAGTTTTCACGGGACGAGAGATAACTATGGCTACACCTTC. It encodes CASSFHGTRDNYGYTF. The chain joins TRBV28 to TRBJ1-2; a tentative D match to TRBD1 spans 5 bases. The cysteine opens and the phenylalanine closes a CDR3 of 16 amino acids. CDR3 DNA only is kept here, 48 bases in frame from base 1. Reading the germline V gene gives CDR1 MDHEN and CDR2 SYDVKM. The trim is 3 bases for V and 1 base for J, with a gap of 15 bases between the germline ends.